The 28 T cell receptor beta chains presented below share a single source sample, sequenced in a study of blood T cell repertoires in COVID-19. TCRdb's copy holds only in-frame clones and misses some; the assay was immunoSEQ multiplex PCR. The repertoire holds 55,000 to 90,000 clones, with roughly 80% as singletons. The sequencing sample was made of peripheral blood. The receptors derive from an older woman with acute or convalescent COVID-19.

The chain is built from TRBV3-1 (or the pseudogene TRBV3-2) and TRBJ1-6, with D unresolved. CDR1 is LGHDT, CDR2 YNNKEL, per germline (reference sequence). This CDR3 is 16 amino acids long. V was cut by 4 bases and J by 9 bases, with 19 bases left in between. CDR3 sequence: CASSPLRTGGSSPLHF. CDR3 nucleotides: TGTGCCAGCAGCCCTCTCCGGACTGGTGGCAGTTCACCCCTCCACTTT.

The genes are TRBV5-4 and TRBJ2-3, with 15 bases fitting TRBD2. The CDR3 totals 19 residues. V lost 2 bases, J lost 0 bases, and 7 bases stayed unmatched. The germline gives CDR1 SGHNT, CDR2 YYREEE (reference sequence). CDR3 sequence: CASSLGLAGGATSTDTQYF. In DNA form, the CDR3 reads TGTGCCAGCAGCTTAGGACTAGCGGGGGGGGCCACTAGCACAGATACGCAGTATTTT.

The rearrangement uses TRBV10-2 and TRBJ1-3; D call uncertain. Between the trimmed V and J ends, which lost 0 bases and 4 bases, there was a span of 10 bases. CDR3 length: 15 residues. Germline V CDR1 and CDR2: WSHSY, SAAADI. The CDR3 loop is CASSESGFAGNTIYF. In DNA, the CDR3 is TGCGCCAGCAGTGAGTCGGGCTTCGCCGGAAACACCATATATTTT.

A single count supports this clone. This may be a read error, as it is one base from a much larger clone. Within the sample, other DNA sequences also encode this same CDR3. V usage is TRBV2 and J usage is TRBJ1-1; D is perhaps TRBD1 (6 bases). Germline CDR1 and CDR2: SNHLY and FYNNEI. The CDR3 is made up of 13 amino acids. V was trimmed by 6 bases and J by 1 base, leaving 9 bases between them. This CDR3 is CASSLTGNTEAFF. CDR3 DNA sequence: TGTGCCAGCAGCCTGACAGGGAACACTGAAGCTTTCTTT. Combining the CDR3 with reference TRBV2 and TRBJ1-1 gives the whole variable domain EPEVTQTPSHQVTQMGQEVILRCVPISNHLYFYWYRQILGQKVEFLVSFYNNEISEKSEIFDDQFSVERPDGSNFTLKIRSTKLEDSAMYFCASSLTGNTEAFFGQGTRLTVV.

This chain joins TRBV15 and TRBJ2-3; 7 bases match TRBD2. The CDR3 covers 15 residues. Trimming took 8 bases from V and 4 from J; bases not matched to a gene: 12. From germline, CDR1 is LNHNV and CDR2 YYDKDF (reference sequence). Here the CDR3 DNA reads TGTGCCACCGATCTGAGCGGGGATCAATCAGATACGCAGTATTTT. Translating gives CATDLSGDQSDTQYF.

The chain recombines TRBV7-2 with TRBJ2-5, with TRBD2 matching over 14 bases. This CDR3 has 17 residues. Germline V gene sequence: CDR1 SGHTA, CDR2 FQGNSA. The trim removed 3 bases at V and 5 bases at J, leaving 8 bases unmatched. The CDR3 DNA reads TGTGCCAGCAGCTTGGGGACTAGCGGGGGCCCCCGGGAGACCCAGTACTTC. This codes for CASSLGTSGGPRETQYF. Full variable domain (rest looked up from reference TRBV7-2 and TRBJ2-5): GAGVSQSPSNKVTEKGKDVELRCDPISGHTALYWYRQSLGQGLEFLIYFQGNSAPDKSGLPSDRFSAERTGGSVSTLTIQRTQQEDSAVYLCASSLGTSGGPRETQYFGPGTRLLVL.

The chain couples TRBV14 to TRBJ1-4; 8 bases align to TRBD1. This CDR3 comprises 19 residues. Trimming cost V 4 bases and J 0 bases; bases outside gene matches: 13. CDR1 is SGHDN and CDR2 is FVKESK in the germline V gene. The CDR3 here is CASSRGGRGPGATNEKLFF. The CDR3 DNA follows: TGTGCCAGCAGCCGCGGGGGCAGGGGGCCGGGGGCAACTAATGAAAAACTGTTTTTT.

The chain joins TRBV19 to TRBJ2-3; the match to TRBD1 covers 8 bases. CDR3 length: 14 amino acids. The germline CDR1 and CDR2 sequences are LNHDA and SQIVND (reference sequence). With V trimmed by 10 bases and J by 4 bases, 10 bases remained unmatched. CDR3 protein: CATRARGRADTQYF. The CDR3 nucleotides are TGTGCCACCCGAGCCAGGGGGCGGGCAGATACGCAGTATTTT.

The V gene is TRBV23-1, the J gene TRBJ1-3; 9 bases agree with TRBD1. TRBV23-1 is noted as an ORF with a role that remains uncertain. Losses at the gene ends were 11 bases for V and 6 bases for J; bases not matched to a gene: 14. The CDR3 runs 15 residues. The CDR3 is CAAHEMGQGANTIYF. CDR3 nucleotide sequence: TGCGCCGCTCACGAGATGGGACAGGGAGCAAACACCATATATTTT.

The chain couples TRBV5-5 to TRBJ2-1; D is possibly TRBD2 (6 bases). V lost 5 bases, J lost 4 bases, and 10 bases lay in between. Looked up from germline, CDR1 is SGHKS and CDR2 is YYEKEE (reference sequence). This CDR3 contains 13 residues. CDR3 region: CASRGDFYNEQFF. The CDR3, as DNA: TGTGCCAGCAGGGGGGACTTTTACAATGAGCAGTTCTTC.

This clone is medium-sized (0.01 to 0.1%) within its sample. The rearrangement joins TRBV3-1 (or the pseudogene TRBV3-2) to TRBJ1-5, with D unclear. Germline lookup yields CDR1 LGHDT and CDR2 YNNKEL (reference sequence). This CDR3 comprises 15 residues. V lost 0 bases and J 8 bases, leaving 14 bases between the germline ends. For the CDR3, the DNA is TGTGCCAGCAGCCAAGATCGAGGACTCCTTGAGCCCCAGCATTTT. It is translated as CASSQDRGLLEPQHF.

The V gene is TRBV19, the J gene TRBJ1-2; maybe TRBD1 (6 bases). CDR3 length: 15 residues. Trimming took 0 bases from V and 3 from J, leaving 11 bases between them. The germline CDR1 and CDR2 sequences are LNHDA and SQIVND (reference sequence). The CDR3 DNA reads as TGTGCCAGTAGTATAGATCTACAGGGCGACTATGGCTACACCTTC. This sequence encodes CASSIDLQGDYGYTF.

The table lists this clone with a count of one. This chain uses TRBV5-1 with TRBJ2-1; no clear D. V gave up 0 bases and J gave up 0 bases, with 4 bases separating them. Germline CDR1 is SGHRS and CDR2 is YFSETQ. The CDR3 is made up of 14 amino acids. The CDR3 is CASSLGSSYNEQFF. CDR3 bases: TGCGCCAGCAGCTTGGGGAGCTCCTACAATGAGCAGTTCTTC.

This chain connects TRBV4-1 to TRBJ2-7; 9 bases align to TRBD1. Germline CDR1 reads MGHRA; CDR2 reads YSYEKL. The junction had 4 bases not matched to a gene; V was cut back by 5 bases and J by 5 bases. The CDR3 totals 13 residues. The CDR3 loop is CASSTTGGDEQYF. CDR3 DNA: TGCGCCAGCAGCACCACAGGGGGCGACGAGCAGTACTTC.

A single count supports this clone. The chain couples TRBV24-1 to TRBJ2-1; 9 bases align to TRBD1. Germline CDR1 reads KGHDR; CDR2 reads SFDVKD. Trimming cost V 4 bases and J 10 bases; bases outside gene matches: 10. The CDR3 runs 15 residues. CDR3 sequence: CATSESGQGFGEQFF. The CDR3 DNA sequence: TGTGCCACCAGTGAGTCGGGACAGGGTTTCGGGGAGCAGTTCTTC.

This clone was seen once. This chain connects TRBV5-6 to TRBJ2-7; D is perhaps TRBD2 (5 bases). Looked up from germline, CDR1 is SGHDT and CDR2 is YYEEEE. The V end was cut by 4 bases, the J end by 11 bases, with 13 bases between. The CDR3 is made up of 11 amino acids. The DNA for the CDR3 is TGTGCCAGCAGCCGGGAAGCAGGAGAGTACTTC. Translated: CASSREAGEYF.

There are a few counts of this clone. The J gene is TRBJ2-3, the V gene TRBV19; 8 nucleotides agree with TRBD1. The CDR3 totals 15 residues. V shed 3 bases, J shed 3 bases, and the junction held 5 bases outside the gene matches. Germline-derived CDR1 and CDR2 are LNHDA and SQIVND (reference sequence). This CDR3 reads CASSIGQGWTDTQYF. CDR3 coding DNA: TGTGCCAGTAGTATTGGACAGGGATGGACAGATACGCAGTATTTT.

This clone was counted only a few times. The rearrangement uses TRBV7-2 and TRBJ1-1, with D possibly TRBD1 on 6 matching bases. This CDR3 has 14 residues. Per germline, CDR1 SGHTA and CDR2 FQGNSA. Trimming removed 5 bases from V and 4 bases from J, with 14 bases in between. CDR3 protein: CASSAGTIGTEAFF. The CDR3 DNA reads TGTGCCAGCAGCGCCGGGACAATCGGCACTGAAGCTTTCTTT.

CDR3 nucleotides: TGTGCCAGCAGCTTAGAAGGGGGACTAGCAGGAGAGACCCAGTACTTC. This sequence encodes CASSLEGGLAGETQYF. The chain links TRBV13 to TRBJ2-5; 9 bases are shared with TRBD2. The V gene's germline CDR1 is PRHDT and CDR2 FYEKMQ (reference sequence). Trimming at V came to 1 base and at J to 4 bases, leaving 7 bases not matched to a gene. CDR3 length equals 16 residues.

This clone was observed a few times. The chain has TRBV27 and TRBJ1-4, with a weak D call TRBD1 (5 bases). Between the trimmed V and J ends, which lost 6 bases and 7 bases, there was a span of 15 bases. Looked up from germline, CDR1 is MNHEY and CDR2 is SMNVEV (reference sequence). The CDR3 has 14 residues. CDR3 residues: CASSRPGRGEKLFF. The CDR3 DNA sequence: TGTGCCAGCAGCAGGCCAGGGAGGGGTGAAAAACTGTTTTTT.

This chain connects TRBV6-5 to TRBJ1-1; D is unresolved. The V gene lost 4 bases and the J gene lost 5 bases, with 11 bases spanning the gap. This CDR3 has 13 residues. Per the germline V gene, CDR1 is MNHEY and CDR2 is SVGAGI. The CDR3 DNA sequence: TGTGCCAGCAGTTCGGACTTTTGGACTGAAGCTTTCTTT. Its protein is CASSSDFWTEAFF.

The chain recombines TRBV5-1 with TRBJ1-1; D is perhaps TRBD1 (5 bases). The CDR3 has 17 amino acids. Germline CDR1 and CDR2: SGHRS and YFSETQ. V was clipped by 0 bases and J by 0 bases, with 15 bases between them. DNA of the CDR3: TGCGCCAGCAGCTTGGGAGAGACAGAATATTTGAACACTGAAGCTTTCTTT. Encoded protein: CASSLGETEYLNTEAFF. Together with reference TRBV5-1 and TRBJ1-1, the CDR3 gives the full variable domain: KAGVTQTPRYLIKTRGQQVTLSCSPISGHRSVSWYQQTPGQGLQFLFEYFSETQRNKGNFPGRFSGRQFSNSRSEMNVSTLELGDSALYLCASSLGETEYLNTEAFFGQGTRLTVV.

V usage is TRBV30 and J usage is TRBJ1-5; 7 bases are shared with TRBD1. V shed 3 bases, J shed 6 bases, and the junction held 8 bases outside the gene matches. This CDR3 comprises 14 residues. Germline CDR1 and CDR2: GTSNPN and SVGIG (reference sequence). The CDR3 DNA sequence: TGTGCCTGGAGCAGGAGGGGGCCACTTCAGCCCCAGCATTTT. Protein: CAWSRRGPLQPQHF.

This sequence joins TRBV19 and TRBJ2-1, with TRBD1 matching over 8 bases. CDR1 is LNHDA and CDR2 is SQIVND in the germline V gene (reference sequence). The CDR3 sequence is 15 residues long. Trimming cost V 7 bases and J 3 bases; bases outside gene matches: 8. The CDR3 coding sequence is TGTGCCAGTACCGGCGGGACAGGATACTACAATGAGCAGTTCTTC. Residues: CASTGGTGYYNEQFF.

V is TRBV7-9 and J is TRBJ1-3; D unresolved. The V and J ends lost 2 bases and 0 bases respectively, with 8 bases between them. Germline values: CDR1 SEHNR, CDR2 FQNEAQ (reference sequence). The CDR3 covers 15 residues. For the CDR3, the DNA is TGTGCCAGCAGCTTACGCGGGAGCTCTGGAAACACCATATATTTT. This codes for CASSLRGSSGNTIYF.

The sample holds one count of this clone. A junction end diverges from the germline sequence, so it may reflect a read error. The genes are TRBV7-9 and TRBJ1-2; 7 bases fit TRBD1. Looked up from germline, CDR1 is SEHNR and CDR2 is FQNEAQ (reference sequence). The CDR3 has 15 residues. CDR3 loop: CASSQSATGNSGYTF. The CDR3 DNA sequence: TGTGCCAGCAGCCAGTCGGCGACAGGGAACTCTGGCTACACCTTC.

J is TRBJ1-1 and V is TRBV9; D perhaps matches TRBD1 (5 bases). This CDR3 is 17 amino acids long. Trimming took off 0 bases at V and 0 bases at J, with 15 bases between the two ends. The germline V gene encodes CDR1 SGDLS and CDR2 YYNGEE. CDR3 amino acids: CASSVDGPWGVNTEAFF. The CDR3 DNA sequence: TGTGCCAGCAGCGTAGATGGACCCTGGGGGGTGAACACTGAAGCTTTCTTT.

This chain joins TRBV24-1 and TRBJ1-1; 9 bases agree with TRBD1. The CDR3 contains 17 residues. CDR1 KGHDR and CDR2 SFDVKD come from the germline V gene. Unmatched junction bases numbered 11, after V lost 7 bases and J lost 0 bases. CDR3 loop: CATRGPRDREMNTEAFF. The CDR3 nucleotides are TGTGCCACCAGAGGACCACGGGACAGGGAGATGAACACTGAAGCTTTCTTT.